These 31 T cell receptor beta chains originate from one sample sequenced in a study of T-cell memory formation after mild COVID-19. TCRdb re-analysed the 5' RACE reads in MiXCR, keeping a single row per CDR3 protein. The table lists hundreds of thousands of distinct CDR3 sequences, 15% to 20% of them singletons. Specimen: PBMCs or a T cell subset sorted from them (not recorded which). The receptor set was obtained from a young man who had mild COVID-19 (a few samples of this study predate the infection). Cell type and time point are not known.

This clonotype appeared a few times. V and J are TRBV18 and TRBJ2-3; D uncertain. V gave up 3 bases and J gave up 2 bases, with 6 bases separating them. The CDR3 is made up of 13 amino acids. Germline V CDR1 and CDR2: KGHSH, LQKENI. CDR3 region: CASSPANTDTQYF. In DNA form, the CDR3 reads TGTGCCAGCTCACCGGCCAACACAGATACGCAGTATTTT. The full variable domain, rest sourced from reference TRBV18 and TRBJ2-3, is NAGVMQNPRHLVRRRGQEARLRCSPMKGHSHVYWYRQLPEEGLKFMVYLQKENIIDESGMPKERFSAEFPKEGPSILRIQQVVRGDSAAYFCASSPANTDTQYFGPGTRLTVL.

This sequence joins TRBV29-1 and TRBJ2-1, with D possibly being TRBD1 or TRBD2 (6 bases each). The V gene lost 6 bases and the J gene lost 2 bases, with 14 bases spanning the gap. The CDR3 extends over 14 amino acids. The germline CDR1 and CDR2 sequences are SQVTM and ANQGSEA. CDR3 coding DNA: TGCAGCGTAGAGGGGGGACCAACCTACAATGAGCAGTTCTTC. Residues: CSVEGGPTYNEQFF.

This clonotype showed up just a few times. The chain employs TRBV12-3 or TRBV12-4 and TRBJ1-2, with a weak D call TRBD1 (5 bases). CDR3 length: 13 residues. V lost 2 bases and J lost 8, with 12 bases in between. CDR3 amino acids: CASSLKGLRGYTF. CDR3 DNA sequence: TGTGCCAGCAGTTTAAAGGGGCTAAGGGGCTACACCTTC.

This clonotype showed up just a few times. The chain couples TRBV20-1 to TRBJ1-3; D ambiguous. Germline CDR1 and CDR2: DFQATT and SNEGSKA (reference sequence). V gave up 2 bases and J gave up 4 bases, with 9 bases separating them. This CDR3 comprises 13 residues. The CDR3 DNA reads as TGCAGTGCTAGACCTACCGGAGGAAACACCATATATTTT. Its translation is CSARPTGGNTIYF.

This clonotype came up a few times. The DNA of the CDR3 is TGTGCCAGCTCACAGTCCGGGGTTGATAATTCACCCCTCCACTTT. This encodes CASSQSGVDNSPLHF. The chain recombines TRBV18 with TRBJ1-6, with D unclear. The V gene lost 4 bases and the J gene lost 5 bases, with 12 bases spanning the gap. The CDR3 is made up of 15 amino acids. Germline CDR1 reads KGHSH; CDR2 reads LQKENI. The whole variable domain, remainder taken from reference TRBV18 and TRBJ1-6, is NAGVMQNPRHLVRRRGQEARLRCSPMKGHSHVYWYRQLPEEGLKFMVYLQKENIIDESGMPKERFSAEFPKEGPSILRIQQVVRGDSAAYFCASSQSGVDNSPLHFGNGTRLTVT.

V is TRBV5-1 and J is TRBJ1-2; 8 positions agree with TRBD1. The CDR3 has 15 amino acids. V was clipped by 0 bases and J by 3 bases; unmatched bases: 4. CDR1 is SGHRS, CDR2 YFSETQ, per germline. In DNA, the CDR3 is TGCGCCAGCAGCTTGGACGGGACAGGCGACTATGGCTACACCTTC. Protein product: CASSLDGTGDYGYTF.

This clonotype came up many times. CDR3 loop: CSVATPNTGELFF. The CDR3, as DNA: TGCAGCGTTGCTACACCTAACACCGGGGAGCTGTTTTTT. The genes are TRBV29-1 and TRBJ2-2; D is unclear. CDR3 length: 13 amino acids. Trimming shortened V by 4 bases and J by 2 bases, and 8 bases separated the two germline ends. CDR1 is SQVTM and CDR2 is ANQGSEA in the germline V gene.

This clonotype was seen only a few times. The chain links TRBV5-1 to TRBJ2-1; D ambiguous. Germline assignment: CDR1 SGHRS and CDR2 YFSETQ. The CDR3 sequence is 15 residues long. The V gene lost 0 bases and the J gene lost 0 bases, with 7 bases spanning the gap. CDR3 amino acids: CASSLAVASYNEQFF. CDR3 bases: TGCGCCAGCAGCTTGGCTGTCGCCTCCTACAATGAGCAGTTCTTC.

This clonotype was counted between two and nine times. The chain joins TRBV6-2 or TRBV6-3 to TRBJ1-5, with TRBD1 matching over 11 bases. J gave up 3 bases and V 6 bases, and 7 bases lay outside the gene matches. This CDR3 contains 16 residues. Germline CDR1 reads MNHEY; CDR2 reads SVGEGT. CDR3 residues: CASRPKGQGVNQPQHF. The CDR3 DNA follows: TGTGCCAGCAGACCAAAGGGACAGGGGGTCAATCAGCCCCAGCATTTT.

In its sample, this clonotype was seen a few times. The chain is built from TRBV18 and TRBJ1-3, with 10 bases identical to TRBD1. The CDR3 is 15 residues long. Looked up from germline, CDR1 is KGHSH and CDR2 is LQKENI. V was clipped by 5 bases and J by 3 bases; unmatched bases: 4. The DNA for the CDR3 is TGTGCCAGCTCAAGACAGGGGGCCCGTGGAAACACCATATATTTT. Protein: CASSRQGARGNTIYF.

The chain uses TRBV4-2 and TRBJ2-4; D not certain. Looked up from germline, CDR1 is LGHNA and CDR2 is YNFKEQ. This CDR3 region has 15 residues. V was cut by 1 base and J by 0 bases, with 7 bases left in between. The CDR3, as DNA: TGTGCCAGCAGCCAAGCGACACTAGCCAAAAACATTCAGTACTTC. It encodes CASSQATLAKNIQYF.

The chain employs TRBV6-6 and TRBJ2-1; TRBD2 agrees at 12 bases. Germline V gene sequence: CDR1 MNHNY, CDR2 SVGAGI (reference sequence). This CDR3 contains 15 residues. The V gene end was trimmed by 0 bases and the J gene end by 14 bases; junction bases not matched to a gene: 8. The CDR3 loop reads CASSYSPSGGAIKFF. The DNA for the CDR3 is TGTGCCAGCAGTTACTCGCCTAGCGGGGGGGCCATCAAGTTCTTC.

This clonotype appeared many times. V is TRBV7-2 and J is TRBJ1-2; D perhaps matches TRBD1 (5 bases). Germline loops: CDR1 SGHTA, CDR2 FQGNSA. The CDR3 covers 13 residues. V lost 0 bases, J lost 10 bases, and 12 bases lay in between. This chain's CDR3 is CASSLALRTTYTF. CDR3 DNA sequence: TGTGCCAGCAGCTTAGCGCTTAGGACAACCTACACCTTC.

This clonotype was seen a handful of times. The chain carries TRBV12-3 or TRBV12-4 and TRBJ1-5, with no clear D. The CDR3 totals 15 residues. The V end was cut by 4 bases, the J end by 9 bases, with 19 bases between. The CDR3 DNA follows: TGTGCCAGCAGTTCCCATGAGGCGGCTGGATTGCCCCAGCATTTT. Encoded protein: CASSSHEAAGLPQHF.

CDR3 DNA sequence: TGCGCCAGCAGCCCCAAGACCAGCTGGGGATTTCCTAGCACAGATACGCAGTATTTT. This gives the protein CASSPKTSWGFPSTDTQYF. The rearrangement uses TRBV4-1 and TRBJ2-3; D is uncertain. Trimming stripped 4 bases from V and 0 bases from J, with 23 bases between. The CDR3 length is 19 residues. Germline CDR1 is MGHRA and CDR2 is YSYEKL.

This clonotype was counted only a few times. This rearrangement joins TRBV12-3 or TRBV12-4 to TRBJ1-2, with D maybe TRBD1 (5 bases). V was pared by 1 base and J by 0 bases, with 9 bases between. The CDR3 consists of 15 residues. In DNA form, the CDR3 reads TGTGCCAGCAGTTTAGGCCAGGGAGCTAACTATGGCTACACCTTC. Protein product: CASSLGQGANYGYTF.

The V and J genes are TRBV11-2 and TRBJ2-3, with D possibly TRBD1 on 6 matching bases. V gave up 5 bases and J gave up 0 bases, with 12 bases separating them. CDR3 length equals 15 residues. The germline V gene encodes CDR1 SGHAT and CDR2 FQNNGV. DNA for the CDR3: TGTGCCAGCAGCATAACAGGGCGAAGCACAGATACGCAGTATTTT. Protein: CASSITGRSTDTQYF.

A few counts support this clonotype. As DNA, the CDR3 is TGCGCCAGCAGCTTGTCGACAGGGATTGGCGCTGAAGCTTTCTTT. Encoded protein: CASSLSTGIGAEAFF. The rearrangement uses TRBV5-1 and TRBJ1-1, with 7 bases aligning to TRBD1. J gave up 6 bases and V 1 base, and 9 bases lay outside the gene matches. CDR3 length: 15 residues. The germline V gene has CDR1 SGHRS and CDR2 YFSETQ.

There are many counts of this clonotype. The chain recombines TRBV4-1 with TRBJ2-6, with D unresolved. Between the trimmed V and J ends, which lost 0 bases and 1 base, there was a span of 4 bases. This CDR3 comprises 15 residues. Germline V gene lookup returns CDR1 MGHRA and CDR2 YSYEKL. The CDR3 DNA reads TGCGCCAGCAGCCAAGAGGCATCTGGGGCCAACGTCCTGACTTTC. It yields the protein CASSQEASGANVLTF.

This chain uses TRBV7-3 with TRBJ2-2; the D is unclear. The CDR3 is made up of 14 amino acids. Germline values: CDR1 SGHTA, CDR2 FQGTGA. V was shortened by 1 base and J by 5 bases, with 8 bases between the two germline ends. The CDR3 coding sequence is TGTGCCAGCAGCTTAAGTCCCAGTACCGGGGAGCTGTTTTTT. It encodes CASSLSPSTGELFF.

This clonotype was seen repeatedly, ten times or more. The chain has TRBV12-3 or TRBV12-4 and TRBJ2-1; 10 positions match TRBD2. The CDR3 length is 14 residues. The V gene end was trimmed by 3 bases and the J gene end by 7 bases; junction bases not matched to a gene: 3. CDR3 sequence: CASSFTSGANEQFF. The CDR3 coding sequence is TGTGCCAGCAGTTTTACTAGCGGGGCAAATGAGCAGTTCTTC.

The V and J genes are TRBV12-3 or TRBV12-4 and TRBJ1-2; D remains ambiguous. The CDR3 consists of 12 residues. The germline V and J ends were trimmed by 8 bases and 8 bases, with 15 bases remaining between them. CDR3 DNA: TGTGCCAGCTCCCTCCACCTTGCGGGCTACACCTTC. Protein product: CASSLHLAGYTF.

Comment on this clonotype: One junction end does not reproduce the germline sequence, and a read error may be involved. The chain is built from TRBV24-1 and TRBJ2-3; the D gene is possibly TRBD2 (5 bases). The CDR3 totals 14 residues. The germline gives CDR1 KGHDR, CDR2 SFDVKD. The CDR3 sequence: CATSDSGITDAQYF. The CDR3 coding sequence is TGTGCCACCAGTGATTCGGGGATCACAGATGCGCAGTATTTT.

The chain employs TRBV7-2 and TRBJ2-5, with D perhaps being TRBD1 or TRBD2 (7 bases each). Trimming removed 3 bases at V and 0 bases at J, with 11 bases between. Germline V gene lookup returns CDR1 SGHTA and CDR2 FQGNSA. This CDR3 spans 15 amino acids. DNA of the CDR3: TGTGCCAGCAGCTTCCAGGGGGGGTACCAAGAGACCCAGTACTTC. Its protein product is CASSFQGGYQETQYF.

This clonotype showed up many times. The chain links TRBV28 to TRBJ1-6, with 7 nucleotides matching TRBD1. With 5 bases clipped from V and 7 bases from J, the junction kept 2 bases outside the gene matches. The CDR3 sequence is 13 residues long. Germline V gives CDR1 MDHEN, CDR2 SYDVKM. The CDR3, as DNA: TGTGCCAGCAGTAGGGACAGCAATTCACCCCTCCACTTT. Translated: CASSRDSNSPLHF.

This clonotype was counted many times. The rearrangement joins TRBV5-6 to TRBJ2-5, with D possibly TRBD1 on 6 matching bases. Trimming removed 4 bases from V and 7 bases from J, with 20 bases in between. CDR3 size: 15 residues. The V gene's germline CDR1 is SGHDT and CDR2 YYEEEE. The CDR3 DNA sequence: TGTGCCAGCAGCCCTGAGTCCCGGGACATTGGGACCCAGTACTTC. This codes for CASSPESRDIGTQYF. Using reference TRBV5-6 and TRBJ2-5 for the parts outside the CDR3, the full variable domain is DAGVTQSPTHLIKTRGQQVTLRCSPKSGHDTVSWYQQALGQGPQFIFQYYEEEERQRGNFPDRFSGHQFPNYSSELNVNALLLGDSALYLCASSPESRDIGTQYFGPGTRLLVL.

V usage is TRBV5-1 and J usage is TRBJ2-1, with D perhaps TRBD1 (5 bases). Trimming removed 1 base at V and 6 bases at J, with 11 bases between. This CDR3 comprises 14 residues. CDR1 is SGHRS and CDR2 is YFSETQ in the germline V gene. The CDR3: CASSLWPGINEQFF. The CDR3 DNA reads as TGCGCCAGCAGCTTGTGGCCAGGGATCAATGAGCAGTTCTTC.

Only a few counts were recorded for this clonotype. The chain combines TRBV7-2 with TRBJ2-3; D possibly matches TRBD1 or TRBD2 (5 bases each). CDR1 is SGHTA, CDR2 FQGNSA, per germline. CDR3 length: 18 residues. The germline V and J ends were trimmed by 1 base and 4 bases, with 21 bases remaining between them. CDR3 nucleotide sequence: TGTGCCAGCAGCTTAGGGGGGAGACGGTTGGGGAGAGCAGATACGCAGTATTTT. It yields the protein CASSLGGRRLGRADTQYF.

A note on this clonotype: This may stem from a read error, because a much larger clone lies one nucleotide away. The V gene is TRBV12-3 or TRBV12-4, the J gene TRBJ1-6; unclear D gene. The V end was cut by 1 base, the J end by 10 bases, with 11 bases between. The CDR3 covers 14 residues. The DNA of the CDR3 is TGTGCCAGCAGTTTAGGGGCCCTAAAGTCACCCCTCCACTTT. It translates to CASSLGALKSPLHF.

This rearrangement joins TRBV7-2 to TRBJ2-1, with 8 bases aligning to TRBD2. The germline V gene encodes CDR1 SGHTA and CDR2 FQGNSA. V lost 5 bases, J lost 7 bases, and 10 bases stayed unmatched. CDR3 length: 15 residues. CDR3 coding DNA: TGTGCCAGCAGCCCCCGGCGGGGGGCGGGGAATGAGCAGTTCTTC. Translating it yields CASSPRRGAGNEQFF.

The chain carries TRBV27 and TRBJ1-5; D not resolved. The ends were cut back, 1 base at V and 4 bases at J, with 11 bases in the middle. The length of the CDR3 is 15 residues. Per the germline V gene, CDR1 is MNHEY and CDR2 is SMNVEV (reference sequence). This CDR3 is CASSLYGRTNQPQHF. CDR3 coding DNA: TGTGCCAGCAGTTTATATGGACGGACGAATCAGCCCCAGCATTTT.